A single T cell receptor beta chain is shown here with its context. The antigen this receptor binds is unknown. Base-call qualities are not available, and no considerably larger clone is one nucleotide away. The CDR1 and CDR2 encoded by the germline V gene are SGDLS and YYNGEE. Measured from the cysteine to the phenylalanine, the CDR3 is 16 residues long. Only the CDR3 DNA stays, 48 bases, in frame from base 1. Germline trimming: 2 bases from V, 3 bases from J; junction bases outside gene matches: 3. This entry belongs to a study of CD4 T cells in lung cancer (dated by TCRdb to about 2019). For the study in its entirety: To find responses to candidate mutation-encoded neoepitopes, the study screened blood T cells from NSCLC patients and isolated neoantigen-specific CD4+ T-cell clones and TCRs. Aged 60 to 69 when blood was donated, the resected patients, most of whom were former smokers, had either lung adenocarcinoma or squamous cell carcinoma. Before blood donation, treatments including platinum chemotherapy had been received by the patients, and nivolumab or pembrolizumab had been received by some of the patients. The frequency of neoantigen-specific clonotypes in tumor resections, non-adjacent lung and cultured T-cell products was followed using TCRB deep sequencing. Broader findings and caveats from the paper: Some responses derived from blood might reflect in vitro priming of naive T cells or cross-reactivity instead of memory responses to the cancer. Because the IFNgamma-sorted cells included nonspecific IFNgamma producers of unknown purity, the expanded lines ranged from monoclonal to oligoclonal.

PBMCs were stimulated for approximately 14 days with mutant 27-mer peptides together with IL21, IL7, IL15 and IL2, and were then restimulated with autologous B cells pulsed with peptide. Live IFNgamma-secreting T cells were sorted by cytokine capture on a FACS Aria2 after restimulation with peptide-pulsed B cells. Sorted cells were expanded for roughly 14 to 23 days at limiting dilution, with about 3 or 10 cells per well, using irradiated allogeneic PBMCs, phytohemagglutinin and IL2. Either peripheral blood samples or leukapheresis products were collected from the patients. Antigen specificity of expanded lines was screened by IFNgamma ELISA against autologous B cells pulsed with mutant peptides. Receptor libraries were prepared by the immunoSEQ multiplex PCR assay. DNA was isolated with Qiagen DNeasy or QIAamp micro DNA kits and TCRB sequenced with the Adaptive Biotechnology human TCRB sequencing kit. An Illumina MiSeq was used to sequence the TCRB libraries. From the authors' description of their analysis: The kit provider's software was used to analyze TCRB sequence data, and Fisher's exact test was applied to assess tumor enrichment of clonotype templates. Imported from immuneACCESS, the table was reduced by TCRdb to in-frame sequences with V and J called. These copies leave out some clones; in studies compared against another copy, an unresolved V gene accounts for under half, and the cause of the remainder is not known. V, J and clone size are those of that table, while D and trimming were read from the DNA. The sample yields approximately 1,800 clones; over 65% were counted once. The top ten clonotypes cover about 5.6% of the sample.

The chain was built from TRBV9 and TRBJ2-3; 13 nucleotides in the junction match TRBD2. What was sequenced was a CD4+ T cell line or clone grown in culture. This receptor was identified in a woman aged 55-75 years with non-small cell lung cancer. Some clones in this sample may be carry-over from other donors' samples. The nucleotide sequence reads TGTGCCAGCAGCGTCGGGACTAGCGGGGTGACAGATACGCAGTATTTT. This translates into CASSVGTSGVTDTQYF.